A single TCR beta chain is shown here with its context. Its antigen is currently unknown. The template switching step added UMIs that contained a 6-nucleotide sample barcode. cDNA encoding TCRalpha and TCRbeta underwent two nested PCRs of around 15 and 10 cycles, each of which was followed by bead purification. TCRdb reanalyzed the 5' RACE reads, giving one entry per CDR3 protein sequence and no DNA. There are approximately 200,000 distinct CDR3 sequences in the sample, with less than 2% held by the top ten. The data are from a study of monozygotic twins with inflammatory bowel disease. Study-level findings and limits: Discrimination among different T cell subtypes was not achievable.

CDR1 DFQATT and CDR2 SNEGSKA come from the germline V gene (reference sequence). The CDR3 spans 14 residues. V usage is TRBV20-1 and J usage is TRBJ2-7; the D call from TCRdb, TRBD1, cannot be confirmed without DNA. This TCR was recovered from a human donor with ulcerative colitis or Crohn's disease, or a healthy co-twin of an affected twin (not recorded which). Source material: blood. The CDR3 spells CSAPGASTSYEQYF.